The T cell receptor (beta chain) under discussion was sequenced for a study of somatic mutations in cytotoxic T cells in rheumatoid arthritis. About the research overall: Purity of nearly 100% was reached when some V beta antibody-stained T-cell populations were flow-sorted, including V beta1+ cells sequenced for TCRB.

Assay used: immunoSEQ multiplex PCR; TCRdb lists only in-frame clones, some missing. Of 8,500 to 13,000 clones listed, roughly 74% are singletons. Comments on this clone: What it binds is unknown.

General study findings and limits: Rheumatoid arthritis patients showed slight TRBV07 underrepresentation, and this was not adjusted for multiple comparisons.

Between the trimmed V and J ends, which lost 3 bases and 2 bases, there was a span of 21 bases. This CDR3 is 18 amino acids long. Per germline, CDR1 SNHLY and CDR2 FYNNEI. The sample consisted of CD8+ T cells sorted from blood. The rearrangement joins TRBV2 to TRBJ2-3, with no clear D. The receptor's source is a man aged 60-69 years in good health. The CDR3 spells CASSDDRRRTVPTDTQYF. The CDR3 DNA is TGTGCCAGCAGTGATGACCGAAGGCGGACGGTCCCCACAGATACGCAGTATTTT.